Reported below is one TCR beta chain. The target antigen is unknown. Corrective heart surgery yielded resections, and these provided the thymus tissue. The ends lost 0 bases at V and 1 base at J; junction bases unmatched: 10. This CDR3 comprises 18 residues. Germline values: CDR1 LNHDA, CDR2 SQIVND (reference sequence). Sequenced by immunoSEQ multiplex PCR; TCRdb stores in-frame clones only, minus some. The sample consists of tens of thousands of clones, about 95% of them appearing once. This sample was included in a study of human thymus T cells. Broader study findings: Related research described strongly overlapping thymic repertoires in unrelated people.

Sequenced: thymus tissue. This clonotype originated in a girl under three years old with a congenital heart defect but otherwise immunologically healthy. The chain carries TRBV19 and TRBJ2-5; TRBD2 aligns across 8 bases. This CDR3 reads CASSIDRAGGNRQETQYF. The DNA of the CDR3 is TGTGCCAGTAGTATAGATCGGGCGGGGGGCAACCGCCAAGAGACCCAGTACTTC.